This T cell receptor (beta chain) was identified in a study of blood T cells in healthy people across ages (dated by TCRdb to between 2015 and 2016). Background for the entire study: In model experiments, roughly one uniquely barcoded TCR beta cDNA molecule per two T cells was captured by template switching. To track age-related changes in TCR beta repertoire diversity, the study relied on deep sequencing normalized with unique cDNA molecular identifiers. The donors were divided into four age groups: young (average approximately 17 years), middle-aged (approximately 39), aged (about 60) and long-lived (82). To avoid experimental bias, donors of different ages were randomly spread across the sequencing lanes. The study analyzed two additional independent replicas of 1 million unique cDNA reads from the same blood draw for two donors, one aged 18 to 30 and one aged 80 or older.

Library creation used 5' RACE. TCRdb records Illumina HiSeq 2500 as the sequencer. The second PCR ran for about 6 to 12 cycles and used a J-beta primer mix along with a sample-barcoded 5' primer. Each TCR beta cDNA molecule received a unique molecular identifier from a template-switch 5' adaptor carrying 12 random nucleotides. Each sample yielded at least 2.5 million CDR3-containing paired-end reads. First-strand cDNA was synthesized from all RNA with the Mint cDNA synthesis kit, primed by a TRBC-specific oligonucleotide. Following uracil-DNA glycosylase treatment, all cDNA underwent a first 18-cycle PCR with the universal primers M1SS and BC2_uni_R. The study's own analysis went as follows. Normalization of each sample was performed by random selection of 1 million high-quality reads, each carrying a distinct molecular identifier. Instead of being binned into consensus sequences, reads with shared molecular identifiers were discarded. MiTCR, set to a Q25 quality threshold and the strictest error-elimination algorithm, was used for CDR3 identification, clonotype clustering and error correction. Lower-bound total TCR beta diversity was estimated with a nonparametric unseen species model using Euler transformation. Clones were called with MiXCR by TCRdb after fastp trimmed the public reads at Q25, and only in-frame beta chains were retained. Entries that share a CDR3 protein sequence are merged under the most common genes and DNA. The V and J calls, along with clone size, are taken from TCRdb and not from the paper's own processing. In all, the sample holds 650,000 to 700,000 distinct CDR3 sequences, and about 34% of those were seen once. The ten largest make up roughly 14% of the sample.

The germline V gene gives CDR1 as MDHEN and CDR2 as SYDVKM. The CDR3 spans 15 residues, from the cysteine through the phenylalanine. Only the CDR3 DNA stays, 45 bases, in frame from base 1. Compared with germline, V lacks 8 bases and J lacks 7 bases; bases without a gene match: 14. Donors were a few dozen systemically healthy Caucasian individuals from Russia aged roughly 6 to 90 years. Each donor gave 8 to 10 milliliters of peripheral blood, collected into EDTA-treated Vacutainer tubes. Ficoll-Paque density-gradient centrifugation was used to isolate PBMCs, with at least 6 million obtained per sample. Trizol reagent was used to extract total RNA from PBMCs, with at least 5.5 micrograms per sample. Naive CD45RAhigh/CD27high T cell percentages were measured by flow cytometry on a PBMC aliquot from every donor. Broad study findings and their caveats: Total diversity estimates from one million sequenced T cells were considered lower bounds and underestimates. Conclusive comparison of naive and antigen-experienced compartments was prevented by the profiling of bulk unsorted PBMCs. There was a strong correlation between observed TCR beta diversity and the percentage of naive T cells measured by flow cytometry. Compared with the aged group, the long-lived group had more naive CD4+ T cells, fewer expanded clones and increased TCR diversity, a pattern suggesting age selection. The CMV infection status of donors was not known, potentially confounding age-related changes in expanded clonotypes. Observed TCR beta diversity per million T cells fell roughly linearly with age, and a significant reduction was already apparent by age around 40.

In regard to this clonotype: Its antigen is still unknown. Being one base from a much bigger clone, this may be a read error.

Input material: blood. This TCR came from a woman of 80 years or more in good health. Donor details come from another sample of the same person, matched by shared clones. This chain joins TRBV28 to TRBJ2-7, and TRBD1 aligns with 10 junction nucleotides. The sequence in DNA is TGTGCCAGCTCGTCGGGGGGACAGGGGCTCCATGAGCAGTACTTC. This translates into CASSSGGQGLHEQYF.